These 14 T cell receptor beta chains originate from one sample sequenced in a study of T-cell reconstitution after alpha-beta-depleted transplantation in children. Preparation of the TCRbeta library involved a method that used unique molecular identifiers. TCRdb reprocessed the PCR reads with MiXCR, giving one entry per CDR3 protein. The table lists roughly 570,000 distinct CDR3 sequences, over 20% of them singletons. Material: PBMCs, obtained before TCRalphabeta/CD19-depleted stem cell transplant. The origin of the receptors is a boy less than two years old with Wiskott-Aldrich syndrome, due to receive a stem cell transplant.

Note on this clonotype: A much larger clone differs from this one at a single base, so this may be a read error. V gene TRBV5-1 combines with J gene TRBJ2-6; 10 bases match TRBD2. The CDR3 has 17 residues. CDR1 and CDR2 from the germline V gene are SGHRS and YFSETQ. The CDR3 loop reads CTSSPGLAASGANVLTF. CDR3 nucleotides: TGCACCAGCAGCCCCGGACTAGCGGCCTCTGGGGCCAACGTCCTGACTTTC.

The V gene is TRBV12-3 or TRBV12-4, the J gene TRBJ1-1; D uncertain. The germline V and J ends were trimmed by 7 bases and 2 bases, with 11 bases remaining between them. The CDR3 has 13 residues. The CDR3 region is CASTTYPNTEAFF. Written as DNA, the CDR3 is TGTGCCAGCACCACGTACCCTAACACTGAAGCTTTCTTT.

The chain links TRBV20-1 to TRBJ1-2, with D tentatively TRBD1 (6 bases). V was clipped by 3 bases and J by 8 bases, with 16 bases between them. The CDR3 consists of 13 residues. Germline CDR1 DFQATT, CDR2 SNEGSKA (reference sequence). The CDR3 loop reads CSASGGRGGGYTF. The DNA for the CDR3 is TGCAGTGCTAGCGGCGGCAGAGGGGGGGGCTACACCTTC.

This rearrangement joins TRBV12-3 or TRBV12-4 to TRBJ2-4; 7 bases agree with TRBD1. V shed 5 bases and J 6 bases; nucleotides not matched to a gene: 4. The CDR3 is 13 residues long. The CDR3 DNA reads TGTGCCAGCAGTCGGACAGGCGGAAACATTCAGTACTTC. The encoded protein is CASSRTGGNIQYF.

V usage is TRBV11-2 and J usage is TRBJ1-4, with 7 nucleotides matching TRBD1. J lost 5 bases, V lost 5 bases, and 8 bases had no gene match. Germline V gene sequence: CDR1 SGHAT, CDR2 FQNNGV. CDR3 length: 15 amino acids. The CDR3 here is CASSQTGTSNEKLFF. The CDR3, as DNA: TGTGCCAGCAGCCAGACAGGGACTTCAAATGAAAAACTGTTTTTT.

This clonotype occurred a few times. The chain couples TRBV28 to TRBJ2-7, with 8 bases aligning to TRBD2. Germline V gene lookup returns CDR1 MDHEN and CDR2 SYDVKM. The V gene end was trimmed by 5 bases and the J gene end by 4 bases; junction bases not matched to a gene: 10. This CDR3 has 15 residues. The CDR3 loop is CASSPQIAGRYEQYF. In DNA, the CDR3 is TGTGCCAGCAGTCCGCAGATAGCGGGGCGATACGAGCAGTACTTC.

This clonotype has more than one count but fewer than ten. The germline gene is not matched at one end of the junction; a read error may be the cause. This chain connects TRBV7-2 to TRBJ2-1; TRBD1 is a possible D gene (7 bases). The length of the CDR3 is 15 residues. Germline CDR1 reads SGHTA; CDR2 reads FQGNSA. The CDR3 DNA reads TGCGCCAGCAGCCCCCAGGGGGGCTCCTACAATGAGCAGTTCTTC. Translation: CASSPQGGSYNEQFF.

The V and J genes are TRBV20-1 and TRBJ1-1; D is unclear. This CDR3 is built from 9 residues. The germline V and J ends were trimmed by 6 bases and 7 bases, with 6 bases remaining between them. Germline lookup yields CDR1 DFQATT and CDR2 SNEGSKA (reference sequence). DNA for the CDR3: TGCAGTGCAGGGATTGAAGCTTTCTTT. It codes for CSAGIEAFF.

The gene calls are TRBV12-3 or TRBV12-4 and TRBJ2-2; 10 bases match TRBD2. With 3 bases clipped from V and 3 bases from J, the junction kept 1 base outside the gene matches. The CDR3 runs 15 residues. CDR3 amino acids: CASSLSGRDTGELFF. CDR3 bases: TGTGCCAGCAGTTTGAGCGGGAGGGACACCGGGGAGCTGTTTTTT.

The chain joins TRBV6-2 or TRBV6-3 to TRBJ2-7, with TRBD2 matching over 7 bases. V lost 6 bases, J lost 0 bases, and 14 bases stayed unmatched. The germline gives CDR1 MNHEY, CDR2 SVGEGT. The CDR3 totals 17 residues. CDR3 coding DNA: TGTGCCAGCAGACCCCGGGGTAGCGGGTTACTCTCCTACGAGCAGTACTTC. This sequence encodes CASRPRGSGLLSYEQYF.

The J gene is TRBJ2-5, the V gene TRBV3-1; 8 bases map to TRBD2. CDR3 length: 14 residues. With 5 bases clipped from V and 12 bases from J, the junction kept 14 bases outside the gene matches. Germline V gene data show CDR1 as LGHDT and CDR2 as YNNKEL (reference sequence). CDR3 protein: CASSKSSGLRWEYF. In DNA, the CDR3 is TGTGCCAGCAGCAAATCTAGCGGGCTCAGATGGGAGTACTTC.

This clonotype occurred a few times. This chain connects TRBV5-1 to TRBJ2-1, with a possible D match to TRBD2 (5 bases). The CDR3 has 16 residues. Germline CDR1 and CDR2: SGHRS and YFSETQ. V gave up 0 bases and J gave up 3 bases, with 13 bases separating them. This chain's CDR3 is CASSLAFASSYNEQFF. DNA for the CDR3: TGCGCCAGCAGCTTGGCGTTCGCTAGCAGCTACAATGAGCAGTTCTTC.

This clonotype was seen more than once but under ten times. The CDR3 here is CAIKTGSGGETQYF. The CDR3 DNA follows: TGTGCCATCAAAACGGGGAGCGGGGGAGAGACCCAGTACTTC. The gene calls are TRBV10-3 and TRBJ2-5, with TRBD2 identical over 8 bases. The V gene end was trimmed by 7 bases and the J gene end by 4 bases; junction bases not matched to a gene: 8. CDR1 ENHRY and CDR2 SYGVKD come from the germline V gene. The CDR3 is made up of 14 amino acids.

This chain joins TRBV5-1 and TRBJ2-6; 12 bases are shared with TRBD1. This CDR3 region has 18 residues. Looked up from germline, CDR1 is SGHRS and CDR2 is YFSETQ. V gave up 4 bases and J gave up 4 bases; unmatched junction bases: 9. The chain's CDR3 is CASSPYRDRGRGANVLTF. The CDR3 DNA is TGCGCCAGCAGCCCGTACCGGGACAGGGGGCGCGGGGCCAACGTCCTGACTTTC.